Sequencing of this TCR beta chain was carried out in a study of T cell changes during pregnancy in multiple sclerosis. Looked up from germline, CDR1 is SGHTA and CDR2 is FQGNSA. V lost 5 bases, J lost 7 bases, and 8 bases stayed unmatched. The CDR3 length is 14 residues. The table came from immunoSEQ multiplex PCR; TCRdb's copy has only in-frame clones and leaves some out. The sample yields under 40,000 clones, around 90% seen once. The V call is TRBV7-2, the J call TRBJ2-3, with 8 bases lining up with TRBD2. Specimen: peripheral blood, collected in the third trimester of pregnancy. The receptor was derived from a female donor in good health, enrolled as a control in a pregnancy study. CDR3 sequence (DNA): TGTGCCAGCAGCCGGGACGCGGGGGGAAATACGCAGTATTTT. This encodes CASSRDAGGNTQYF.